This T cell receptor (beta chain) was profiled in a study of cytomegalovirus exposure and HLA in healthy donors. Study at large: The Caucasian-associated ancestry cluster contained 81% of the roughly 370 genotyped donors. Overall study results and limits: Later genetic work tied a missense DCLRE1C variant to beta-chain V and J trimming. TCR association rates varied by HLA locus in a later analysis, with DRB1 highest and HLA-C lowest.

Notes on this clone: Its target is unknown.

Researchers ran the PCR with 60 Vbeta and 13 Jbeta primers. Measured with immunoSEQ multiplex PCR; TCRdb has only the in-frame clones, and not every one. The repertoire holds 150,000 to 200,000 clones, with more than 65% as singletons. The sequence was collected from a woman aged 30 to 39 in good health and CMV-seronegative. Sequencing was carried out using PBMCs.

CDR3 DNA: TGTGCCATCAGTGAACACGTCAATAATTCACCCCTCCACTTT. As protein: CAISEHVNNSPLHF. The rearrangement uses TRBV10-3 and TRBJ1-6; unclear D gene. CDR1 and CDR2 from the germline V gene are ENHRY and SYGVKD. Trimming cost V 3 bases and J 5 bases, with 8 bases left between them. The CDR3 has 14 amino acids.